The clone carrying this T cell receptor beta chain was picked up many times. Its antigen is as yet unknown. This sample stems from a study of T cell repertoires in cytomegalovirus infection. Study information: Indicated by public TCR beta signatures were CMV infection and matching HLA type.

Study findings and constraints: Summed public TCR beta family frequency identified CMV carriers bearing the relevant HLA. Ex vivo responses were dominated by HLA-C-restricted CMV-specific TCR beta clonotypes.

The V and J ends lost 2 bases and 2 bases, in that order; junction bases with no gene match: 6. The CDR3 has 17 residues. Germline V gives CDR1 LNHNV, CDR2 YYDKDF (reference sequence). TCRdb used MiXCR to reprocess the reads, holding one entry per CDR3 protein. The data contain more than 500,000 distinct CDR3 sequences, about 17% of them singletons. The source of this sequence is a human donor in good health (CMV status not recorded). Some clones in this sample may be carry-over from other donors' samples. V gene TRBV15 combines with J gene TRBJ2-3, with 11 bases lining up with TRBD2. The sequencing sample was made of CD8+ T cells from PBMCs. In DNA form, the CDR3 reads TGTGCCACCAGCAGAAAGGGACTAGCGGTCCTCACAGATACGCAGTATTTT. It specifies CATSRKGLAVLTDTQYF.